This TCR beta chain is from a study of tumor-infiltrating lymphocytes in oesophageal squamous cell carcinoma. TCRdb redid the calling of the PCR reads with MiXCR, one entry per CDR3 protein. The profile shows fewer than 15,000 distinct CDR3 sequences, 51% of them singletons. Sequencing input: blood. This sequence originates from a female donor with esophageal squamous cell carcinoma.

The CDR3 region is CASSFRDSIKMVFF. DNA of the CDR3: TGTGCCAGTAGTTTCCGGGACTCGATCAAGATGGTGTTCTTC. The chain joins TRBV19 to TRBJ2-1; D perhaps matches TRBD2 (6 bases). Germline V gene lookup returns CDR1 LNHDA and CDR2 SQIVND (reference sequence). V lost 5 bases to trimming and J lost 15 bases, with 23 bases between them. This CDR3 contains 14 residues.